One and the same sample provided the 23 T cell receptor beta chains below, sequenced in a study of shared clonotypes between healthy human individuals. Cells designated naive CD8 were CD45RO-negative and were positively selected for CCR7, with terminally differentiated effector memory CD45RA+ cells excluded. Profiling relied on immunoSEQ multiplex PCR, and the TCRdb table lists in-frame clones only, not all of them. The sample includes about 2.1 million clones, 80% to 95% of them seen just once. Sequencing input: naive CD8+ T cells from PBMCs. The receptors stem from a young man in good health. Some clones in this sample may be carry-over from other donors' samples.

The V and J genes are TRBV6-5 and TRBJ1-4, with 8 bases lining up with TRBD1. This CDR3 comprises 15 residues. Germline V CDR1 and CDR2: MNHEY, SVGAGI. V lost 5 bases to trimming and J lost 4 bases; unmatched junction nucleotides: 6. CDR3 residues: CASSPGQGHNEKLFF. The CDR3, as DNA: TGTGCCAGCAGTCCCGGACAGGGTCATAATGAAAAACTGTTTTTT.

The chain joins TRBV7-9 to TRBJ2-7; D is perhaps TRBD2 (5 bases). Trimming shortened V by 6 bases and J by 0 bases, and 15 bases separated the two germline ends. This CDR3 comprises 15 residues. Germline V lookup: CDR1 SEHNR, CDR2 FQNEAQ (reference sequence). The CDR3 spells CASRMDSMYSYEQYF. CDR3 DNA sequence: TGTGCCAGCAGGATGGACTCGATGTACTCCTACGAGCAGTACTTC.

This sequence joins TRBV28 and TRBJ2-5, with 11 positions matching TRBD1. V shed 5 bases, J shed 2 bases, and the junction held 4 bases outside the gene matches. Germline CDR1 and CDR2: MDHEN and SYDVKM. CDR3 length: 15 amino acids. CDR3 loop: CASSGQGAPQETQYF. The CDR3 bases are TGTGCCAGCAGTGGACAGGGGGCCCCTCAAGAGACCCAGTACTTC. Together with reference TRBV28 and TRBJ2-5, the CDR3 gives the full variable domain: DVKVTQSSRYLVKRTGEKVFLECVQDMDHENMFWYRQDPGLGLRLIYFSYDVKMKEKGDIPEGYSVSREKKERFSLILESASTNQTSMYLCASSGQGAPQETQYFGPGTRLLVL.

This chain connects TRBV29-1 to TRBJ1-1; D is possibly TRBD1 (5 bases). CDR3 length: 14 residues. The V gene lost 5 bases and the J gene lost 6 bases, with 19 bases spanning the gap. CDR1 and CDR2 from the germline V gene are SQVTM and ANQGSEA. The CDR3 reads CSVYAWGAQPEAFF. The CDR3 region has the DNA TGCAGCGTTTACGCTTGGGGCGCGCAGCCTGAAGCTTTCTTT.

In its sample, this clone was seen once. The CDR3 spells CASSPLVGGGKSKNNEQYF. In DNA form, the CDR3 reads TGCGCCAGCAGCCCCTTAGTCGGAGGGGGAAAATCCAAAAACAACGAGCAGTACTTC. This rearrangement joins TRBV5-1 to TRBJ2-7; D might be TRBD1 or TRBD2, each matching 6 bases. Per germline, CDR1 SGHRS and CDR2 YFSETQ. V was trimmed by 4 bases and J by 5 bases, leaving 31 bases between them. The CDR3 extends over 19 amino acids.

This chain uses TRBV27 with TRBJ2-7; TRBD1 agrees at 10 bases. This CDR3 is 15 amino acids long. J lost 3 bases, V lost 5 bases, and 7 bases had no gene match. The germline CDR1 and CDR2 sequences are MNHEY and SMNVEV (reference sequence). The DNA of the CDR3 is TGTGCCAGCAGTCCCCAAGGGACAGGGGTCTACGAGCAGTACTTC. Its translation is CASSPQGTGVYEQYF.

The chain joins TRBV2 to TRBJ2-7; TRBD1 matches at 8 bases. The germline V gene has CDR1 SNHLY and CDR2 FYNNEI. This CDR3 contains 13 residues. The ends lost 7 bases at V and 2 bases at J; junction bases unmatched: 4. As DNA, the CDR3 is TGTGCCAGCAAGGGGACAGGAGCCTACGAGCAGTACTTC. This sequence encodes CASKGTGAYEQYF.

This chain uses TRBV4-3 with TRBJ2-7; D is unresolved. Germline V gene sequence: CDR1 LGHNA, CDR2 YSLEER. The CDR3 runs to 16 residues. Trimming removed 0 bases from V and 0 bases from J, with 12 bases in between. The CDR3 is CASSQEVEVSSYEQYF. The CDR3 DNA follows: TGCGCCAGCAGCCAAGAGGTCGAGGTAAGCTCCTACGAGCAGTACTTC.

The chain uses TRBV6-6 and TRBJ2-7; TRBD1 matches at 9 bases. V was pared by 5 bases and J by 4 bases, with 9 bases of the junction left unmatched. Germline assignment: CDR1 MNHNY and CDR2 SVGAGI (reference sequence). This CDR3 comprises 15 residues. The CDR3 coding sequence is TGTGCCAGCAGTCCCCGGGACAGGGAATTTTACGAGCAGTACTTC. This encodes CASSPRDREFYEQYF.

This rearrangement joins TRBV4-2 to TRBJ1-5; possibly TRBD1 for D (5 bases). This CDR3 contains 15 residues. Per the germline V gene, CDR1 is LGHNA and CDR2 is YNFKEQ. V dropped 6 bases and J dropped 3 bases, with 15 bases sitting between them. CDR3 nucleotides: TGTGCCAGCAGTCAAAGGGACGGTTCCAATCAGCCCCAGCATTTT. It codes for CASSQRDGSNQPQHF.

The chain is built from TRBV7-8 and TRBJ2-6; 12 bases align to TRBD1. This CDR3 is built from 17 residues. V shed 4 bases, J shed 2 bases, and the junction held 3 bases outside the gene matches. The germline V gene encodes CDR1 SGHVS and CDR2 FQNEAQ. The CDR3 DNA sequence: TGTGCCAGCAGCTCACGGGACAGGGGGCCTGGGGCCAACGTCCTGACTTTC. This translates into CASSSRDRGPGANVLTF.

This sequence joins TRBV7-9 and TRBJ2-7, with D possibly matching TRBD1 (5 bases). The CDR3 is made up of 15 amino acids. Between the trimmed V and J ends, which lost 5 bases and 6 bases, there was a span of 20 bases. Germline V gives CDR1 SEHNR, CDR2 FQNEAQ (reference sequence). The CDR3 nucleotides are TGTGCCAGCAGCCGAGACACAGGACCCTACCTCGAGCAGTACTTC. Its translation is CASSRDTGPYLEQYF.

The chain is built from TRBV27 and TRBJ2-7; a possible D gene is TRBD2 (6 bases). The germline V gene has CDR1 MNHEY and CDR2 SMNVEV (reference sequence). Trimming removed 8 bases at V and 8 bases at J, with 16 bases between. The CDR3 consists of 12 residues. CDR3 coding DNA: TGTGCCAGCGGCCTAGCGCCCCACCAGCAGTACTTC. This gives the protein CASGLAPHQQYF.

The chain recombines TRBV13 with TRBJ2-7; the match to TRBD1 covers 11 bases. Germline CDR1 PRHDT, CDR2 FYEKMQ (reference sequence). V dropped 8 bases and J dropped 7; count of bases not matched to a gene: 16. This CDR3 spans 16 amino acids. CDR3 protein: CASGSGGQGVGEEQYF. The CDR3 nucleotides are TGTGCCAGCGGTTCCGGGGGACAGGGGGTCGGCGAAGAGCAGTACTTC.

The rearrangement joins TRBV2 to TRBJ1-2, with 12 bases fitting TRBD1. The CDR3 contains 17 residues. J gave up 7 bases and V 3 bases, and 12 bases lay outside the gene matches. Germline loops: CDR1 SNHLY, CDR2 FYNNEI. CDR3 bases: TGTGCCAGCAGTGATTGGGCTTGGGGACAGGGGGCTCGTGGCTACACCTTC. It is translated as CASSDWAWGQGARGYTF.

With respect to this clone: This same CDR3 is encoded by further DNA sequences in the sample. CDR3: CASSLSLNTEAFF. DNA of the CDR3: TGCGCCAGCAGCTTGAGTCTGAACACTGAAGCTTTCTTT. The chain joins TRBV5-1 to TRBJ1-1; D ambiguous. Between the trimmed V and J ends, which lost 1 base and 0 bases, there was a span of 4 bases. Germline values: CDR1 SGHRS, CDR2 YFSETQ. The CDR3 is 13 residues long.

This chain uses TRBV18 with TRBJ2-5; 14 bases agree with TRBD2. The CDR3 totals 17 residues. CDR1 is KGHSH, CDR2 LQKENI, per germline. With V trimmed by 3 bases and J by 5 bases, 8 bases remained unmatched. As DNA, the CDR3 is TGTGCCAGCTCACCGTCGGGACTAGCGGGAGTTACCGAGACCCAGTACTTC. It yields the protein CASSPSGLAGVTETQYF.

In its sample, this clone was seen once. CDR3 residues: CASSFRPEEQFF. The CDR3 nucleotides read TGTGCCAGCAGTTTCCGACCTGAGGAGCAGTTCTTC. The J gene is TRBJ2-1, the V gene TRBV27, with no clear D. V was shortened by 3 bases and J by 10 bases, with 10 bases between the two germline ends. The CDR3 consists of 12 residues. Germline loops: CDR1 MNHEY, CDR2 SMNVEV (reference sequence).

The chain couples TRBV5-4 to TRBJ1-3; 7 nucleotides agree with TRBD1. This CDR3 is built from 14 residues. The germline CDR1 and CDR2 sequences are SGHNT and YYREEE (reference sequence). V lost 4 bases to trimming and J lost 0 bases; unmatched junction nucleotides: 1. Here the CDR3 DNA reads TGTGCCAGCAGCCAGGGGGGCTCTGGAAACACCATATATTTT. Translating gives CASSQGGSGNTIYF.

The chain recombines TRBV4-1 with TRBJ2-1, with 9 bases fitting TRBD2. The V gene's germline CDR1 is MGHRA and CDR2 YSYEKL. J was trimmed by 9 bases and V by 7 bases; bases with no gene match: 10. The CDR3 contains 14 residues. This CDR3 is CASMRREGQVEQFF. The CDR3 nucleotides are TGCGCCAGCATGCGGCGGGAGGGCCAGGTTGAGCAGTTCTTC.

This chain joins TRBV10-1 and TRBJ2-4, with a weak D call TRBD2 (5 bases). The CDR3 length is 14 residues. V lost 6 bases to trimming and J lost 7 bases, with 16 bases between them. Germline CDR1 and CDR2: WNHNN and SYGVQD (reference sequence). The CDR3 DNA is TGCGCCAGCAGCGGCGGCGAGACGGGGAACATTCAGTACTTC. The encoded protein is CASSGGETGNIQYF.

The chain has TRBV7-8 and TRBJ2-5, with D perhaps TRBD1 (5 bases). The V end lost 0 bases, the J end lost 3 bases, and 11 bases lay between the germline ends. There are 15 residues in the CDR3. Germline CDR1 reads SGHVS; CDR2 reads FQNEAQ. The CDR3 DNA reads TGTGCCAGCAGCTTAGCGTGGCAGGGTGAAGAGACCCAGTACTTC. It is translated as CASSLAWQGEETQYF.

The chain recombines TRBV6-1 with TRBJ2-7; 8 bases line up with TRBD1. Germline-derived CDR1 and CDR2 are MNHNS and SASEGT. The CDR3 consists of 14 residues. The V gene end was trimmed by 1 base and the J gene end by 2 bases; junction bases not matched to a gene: 1. CDR3 in DNA: TGTGCCAGCAGTGAAGGGACAGGGCCCTACGAGCAGTACTTC. It specifies CASSEGTGPYEQYF.